Sequencing of this T cell receptor beta chain was carried out in a study of blood T cell repertoires in COVID-19. Overall study: Sites in the United States, Italy and Spain provided acute and convalescent COVID-19 samples. The analysed material was cDNA or gDNA that came from T cells, B-cell-depleted T cells, or PBMCs.

Trimming took off 3 bases at V and 2 bases at J, with 11 bases between the two ends. Germline V gene sequence: CDR1 KGHDR, CDR2 SFDVKD. The CDR3 loop spans 15 amino acids. Those enrolled in Seattle joined during active infection and were followed longitudinally afterward. Source study methods: How many nucleated cells were present was estimated from reference gene primer amplification. Measured with immunoSEQ multiplex PCR; TCRdb has only the in-frame clones, and not every one. The V and J calls and clone size come from that table; D and trimming were worked out from the DNA. The top ten clones hold 7.5% of a sample with 200,000 to 300,000 clones, 81% of them seen once. This clone was detected only once.

Sequenced sample: peripheral blood. This TCR came from a woman aged 80 or over with COVID-19, enrolled during active disease. The V call is TRBV24-1, the J call TRBJ2-3; TRBD2 might be the D (6 bases). The CDR3 reads CATSDRRGITDTQYF. In nucleotides, the CDR3 is TGTGCCACCAGTGATCGGCGGGGCATCACAGATACGCAGTATTTT.